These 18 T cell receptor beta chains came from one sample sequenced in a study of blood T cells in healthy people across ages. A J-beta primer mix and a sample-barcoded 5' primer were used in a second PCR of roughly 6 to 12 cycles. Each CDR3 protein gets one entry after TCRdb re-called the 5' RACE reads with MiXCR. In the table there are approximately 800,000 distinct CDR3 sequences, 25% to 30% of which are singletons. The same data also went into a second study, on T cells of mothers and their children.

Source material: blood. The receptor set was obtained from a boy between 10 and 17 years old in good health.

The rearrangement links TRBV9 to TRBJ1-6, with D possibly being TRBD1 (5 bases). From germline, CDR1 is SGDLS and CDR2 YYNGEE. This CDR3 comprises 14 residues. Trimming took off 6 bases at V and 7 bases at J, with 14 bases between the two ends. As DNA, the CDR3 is TGTGCCAGCAAAGCGGGGGAAATGAATTCACCCCTCCACTTT. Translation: CASKAGEMNSPLHF.

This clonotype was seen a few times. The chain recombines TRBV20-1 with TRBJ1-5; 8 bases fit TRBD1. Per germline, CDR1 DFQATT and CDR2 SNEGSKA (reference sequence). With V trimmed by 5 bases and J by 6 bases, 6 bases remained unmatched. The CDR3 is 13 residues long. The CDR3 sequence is CSAPQGAGQPQHF. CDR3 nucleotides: TGCAGTGCTCCCCAGGGGGCTGGTCAGCCCCAGCATTTT.

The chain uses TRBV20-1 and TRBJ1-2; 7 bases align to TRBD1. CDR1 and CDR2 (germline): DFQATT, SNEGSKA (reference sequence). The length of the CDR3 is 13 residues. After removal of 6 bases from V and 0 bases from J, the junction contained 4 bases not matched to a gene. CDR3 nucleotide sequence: TGCAGTGCCCCACAGGGGTCTAACTATGGCTACACCTTC. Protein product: CSAPQGSNYGYTF.

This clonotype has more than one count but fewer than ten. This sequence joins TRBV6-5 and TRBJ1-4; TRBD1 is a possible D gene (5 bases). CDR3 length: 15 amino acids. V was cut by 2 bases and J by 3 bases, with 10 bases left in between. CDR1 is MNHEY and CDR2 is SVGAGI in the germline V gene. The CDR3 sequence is CASSYAPGPNEKLFF. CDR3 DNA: TGTGCCAGCAGTTACGCGCCGGGGCCTAATGAAAAACTGTTTTTT.

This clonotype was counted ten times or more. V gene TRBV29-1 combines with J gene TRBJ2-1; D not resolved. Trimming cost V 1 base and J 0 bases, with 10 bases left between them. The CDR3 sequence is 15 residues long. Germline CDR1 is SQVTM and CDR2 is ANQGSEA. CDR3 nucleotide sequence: TGCAGCGTTGAAGTGTGGGATAGCTCCTACAATGAGCAGTTCTTC. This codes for CSVEVWDSSYNEQFF.

In DNA form, the CDR3 reads TGTGCCAGCAGCCGCCCCCGGGGCTCTGGGGCCAACGTCCTGACTTTC. This codes for CASSRPRGSGANVLTF. The V gene is TRBV6-1, the J gene TRBJ2-6; the D gene is possibly TRBD2 (5 bases). CDR3 length equals 16 residues. The V end lost 6 bases, the J end lost 0 bases, and 12 bases lay between the germline ends. Germline CDR1 is MNHNS and CDR2 is SASEGT.

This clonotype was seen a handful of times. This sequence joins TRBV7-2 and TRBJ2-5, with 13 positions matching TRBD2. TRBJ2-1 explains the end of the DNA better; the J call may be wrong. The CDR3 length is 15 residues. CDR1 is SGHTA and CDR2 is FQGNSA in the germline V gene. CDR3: CASSKLAGGLYEQFF. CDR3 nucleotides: TGTGCCAGCAGCAAACTAGCGGGGGGGCTGTATGAGCAGTTCTTC.

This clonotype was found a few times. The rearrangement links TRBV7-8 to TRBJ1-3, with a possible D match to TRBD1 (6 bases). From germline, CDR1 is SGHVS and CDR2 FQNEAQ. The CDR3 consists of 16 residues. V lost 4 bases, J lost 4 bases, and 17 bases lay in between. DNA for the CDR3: TGTGCCAGCAGCTCTACGGGGAGGGGGAAGGGAAACACCATATATTTT. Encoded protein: CASSSTGRGKGNTIYF.

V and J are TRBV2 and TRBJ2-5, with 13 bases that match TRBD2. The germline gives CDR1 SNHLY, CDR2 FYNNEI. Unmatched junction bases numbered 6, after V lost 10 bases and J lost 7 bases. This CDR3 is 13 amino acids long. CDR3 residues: CATGTSGEWTQYF. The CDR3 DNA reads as TGTGCCACCGGGACTAGCGGGGAGTGGACCCAGTACTTC.

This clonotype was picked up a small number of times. The CDR3 DNA reads as TGTGCCAGCTTACTAGCGGGTCCCACCGGGGAGCTGTTTTTT. Its protein is CASLLAGPTGELFF. V usage is TRBV7-9 and J usage is TRBJ2-2, with 9 bases aligning to TRBD2. J was trimmed by 4 bases and V by 8 bases; bases with no gene match: 5. Germline-derived CDR1 and CDR2 are SEHNR and FQNEAQ (reference sequence). This CDR3 is 14 amino acids long. Variable domain in full (rest from reference TRBV7-9 and TRBJ2-2): DTGVSQNPRHKITKRGQNVTFRCDPISEHNRLYWYRQTLGQGPEFLTYFQNEAQLEKSRLLSDRFSAERPKGSFSTLEIQRTEQGDSAMYLCASLLAGPTGELFFGEGSRLTVL.

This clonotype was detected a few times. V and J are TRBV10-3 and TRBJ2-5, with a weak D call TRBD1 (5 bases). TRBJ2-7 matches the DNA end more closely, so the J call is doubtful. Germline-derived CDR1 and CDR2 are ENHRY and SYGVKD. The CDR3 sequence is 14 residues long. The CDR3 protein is CAISELTRAYEQYF. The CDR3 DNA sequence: TGTGCCATCAGTGAACTTACCAGGGCCTACGAGCAGTACTTC.

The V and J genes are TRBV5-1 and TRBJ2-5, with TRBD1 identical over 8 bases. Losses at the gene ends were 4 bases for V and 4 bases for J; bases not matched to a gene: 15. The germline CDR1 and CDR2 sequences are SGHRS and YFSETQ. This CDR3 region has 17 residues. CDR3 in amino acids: CASSPGVLDRGGETQYF. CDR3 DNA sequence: TGCGCCAGCAGCCCTGGGGTCTTAGACAGGGGAGGAGAGACCCAGTACTTC.

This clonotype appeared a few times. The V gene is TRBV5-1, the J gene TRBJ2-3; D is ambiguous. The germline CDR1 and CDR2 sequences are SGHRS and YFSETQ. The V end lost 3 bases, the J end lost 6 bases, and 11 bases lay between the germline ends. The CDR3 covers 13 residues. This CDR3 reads CASSYPFEDTQYF. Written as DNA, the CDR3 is TGCGCCAGCAGCTACCCCTTTGAGGATACGCAGTATTTT.

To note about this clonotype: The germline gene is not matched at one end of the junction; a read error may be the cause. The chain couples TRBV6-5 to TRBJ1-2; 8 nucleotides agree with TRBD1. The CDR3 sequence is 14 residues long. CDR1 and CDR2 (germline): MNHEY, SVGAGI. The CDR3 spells CASNYSRGQDRSSF. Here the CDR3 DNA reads TGTGCCAGCAATTACTCGCGGGGACAGGACAGGTCCAGCTTC.

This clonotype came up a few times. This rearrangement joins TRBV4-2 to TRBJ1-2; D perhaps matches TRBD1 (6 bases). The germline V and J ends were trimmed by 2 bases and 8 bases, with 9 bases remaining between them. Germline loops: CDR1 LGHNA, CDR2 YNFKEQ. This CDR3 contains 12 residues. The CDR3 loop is CASSQYRDGYTF. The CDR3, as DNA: TGTGCCAGCAGCCAATACAGGGACGGCTACACCTTC.

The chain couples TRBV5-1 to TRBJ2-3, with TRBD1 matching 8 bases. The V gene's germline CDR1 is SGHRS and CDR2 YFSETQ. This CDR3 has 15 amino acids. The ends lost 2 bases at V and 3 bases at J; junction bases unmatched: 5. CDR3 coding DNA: TGCGCCAGCAGCTTCGGACAGGGAACAACAGATACGCAGTATTTT. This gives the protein CASSFGQGTTDTQYF. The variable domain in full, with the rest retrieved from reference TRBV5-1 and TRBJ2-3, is KAGVTQTPRYLIKTRGQQVTLSCSPISGHRSVSWYQQTPGQGLQFLFEYFSETQRNKGNFPGRFSGRQFSNSRSEMNVSTLELGDSALYLCASSFGQGTTDTQYFGPGTRLTVL.

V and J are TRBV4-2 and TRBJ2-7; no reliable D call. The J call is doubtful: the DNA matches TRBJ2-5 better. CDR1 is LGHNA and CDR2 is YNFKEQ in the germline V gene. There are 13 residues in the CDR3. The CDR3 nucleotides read TGTGCCAGCAGCCAAGATCGAATCGGGACCCAGTACTTC. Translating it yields CASSQDRIGTQYF.

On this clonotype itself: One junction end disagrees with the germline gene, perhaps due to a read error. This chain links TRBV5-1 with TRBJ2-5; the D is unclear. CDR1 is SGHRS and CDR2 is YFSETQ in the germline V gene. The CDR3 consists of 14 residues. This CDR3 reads CASSLEPTQETQYF. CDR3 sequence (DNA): TGCGCCAGCAGCTTGGAACCCACCCAAGAGACGCAGTACTTC. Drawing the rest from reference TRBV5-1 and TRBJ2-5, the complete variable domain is KAGVTQTPRYLIKTRGQQVTLSCSPISGHRSVSWYQQTPGQGLQFLFEYFSETQRNKGNFPGRFSGRQFSNSRSEMNVSTLELGDSALYLCASSLEPTQETQYFGPGTRLLVL.